The present T cell receptor beta chain was sequenced within a study of cytomegalovirus exposure and HLA in healthy donors. Looking at the study overall: The use of the same platform for the approximately 130 validation repertoires and the roughly 680 first-cohort repertoires was reported by a later analysis. Whole-study results and caveats: Some TCR beta chains (about 170 of them) were listed as cytomegalovirus-associated. Generally TCR sequences proved uncommon, though certain public TCRs appeared in numerous donors.

To note about this clone: Its antigen is undetermined.

Germline values: CDR1 SNHLY, CDR2 FYNNEI. The CDR3 runs to 14 residues. The ends were cut back, 6 bases at V and 1 base at J, with 9 bases in the middle. Donors were drawn from the roughly 110-subject validation cohort, separate from the approximately 670-subject first cohort. Sequencing used immunoSEQ multiplex PCR; TCRdb keeps in-frame clones, though not all of them. The sample includes 100,000 to 150,000 clones, around nine tenths seen only once; the top ten take 1.4%. The sample comprised PBMCs. The TCR originated in a young man in good health and CMV-seronegative. The J gene is TRBJ2-2, the V gene TRBV2, with TRBD2 as a possible D gene (5 bases). In nucleotides, the CDR3 is TGTGCCAGCAGCCGGACTCAGAACACCGGGGAGCTGTTTTTT. This sequence encodes CASSRTQNTGELFF.